Given below is one T cell receptor beta chain in context. The sample belongs to a study of lymphopenia after photon versus proton radiotherapy. Sequencing was performed with immunoSEQ multiplex PCR; in TCRdb, only in-frame clones are kept and a portion is missing. The profile shows approximately 170,000 clones, approximately 90% of them singletons. Sequenced material: peripheral blood, taken from a patient treated with photon-based radiotherapy. The clonotype originates from a man over 45 with gastric cancer.

The DNA for the CDR3 is TGCGCCAGCAGCTTGGCCCTAAGACAGGGGGGTTGGGATAGCAATCAGCCCCAGCATTTT. Translating it yields CASSLALRQGGWDSNQPQHF. The gene calls are TRBV5-1 and TRBJ1-5; 9 bases line up with TRBD1. CDR3 length: 20 residues. The germline V gene has CDR1 SGHRS and CDR2 YFSETQ. V dropped 0 bases and J dropped 0; count of bases not matched to a gene: 13.